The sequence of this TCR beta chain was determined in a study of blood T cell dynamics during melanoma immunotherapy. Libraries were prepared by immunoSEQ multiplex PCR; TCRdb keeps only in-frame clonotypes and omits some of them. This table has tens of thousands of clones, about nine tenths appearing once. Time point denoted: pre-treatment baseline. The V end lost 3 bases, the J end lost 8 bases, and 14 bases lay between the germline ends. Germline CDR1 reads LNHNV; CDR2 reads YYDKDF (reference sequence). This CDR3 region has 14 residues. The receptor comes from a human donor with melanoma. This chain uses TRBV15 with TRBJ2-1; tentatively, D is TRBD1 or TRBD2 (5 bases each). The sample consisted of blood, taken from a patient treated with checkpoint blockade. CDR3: CATSRGLVGDEQFF. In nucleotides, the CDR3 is TGTGCCACCAGCAGGGGTTTAGTGGGGGATGAGCAGTTCTTC.